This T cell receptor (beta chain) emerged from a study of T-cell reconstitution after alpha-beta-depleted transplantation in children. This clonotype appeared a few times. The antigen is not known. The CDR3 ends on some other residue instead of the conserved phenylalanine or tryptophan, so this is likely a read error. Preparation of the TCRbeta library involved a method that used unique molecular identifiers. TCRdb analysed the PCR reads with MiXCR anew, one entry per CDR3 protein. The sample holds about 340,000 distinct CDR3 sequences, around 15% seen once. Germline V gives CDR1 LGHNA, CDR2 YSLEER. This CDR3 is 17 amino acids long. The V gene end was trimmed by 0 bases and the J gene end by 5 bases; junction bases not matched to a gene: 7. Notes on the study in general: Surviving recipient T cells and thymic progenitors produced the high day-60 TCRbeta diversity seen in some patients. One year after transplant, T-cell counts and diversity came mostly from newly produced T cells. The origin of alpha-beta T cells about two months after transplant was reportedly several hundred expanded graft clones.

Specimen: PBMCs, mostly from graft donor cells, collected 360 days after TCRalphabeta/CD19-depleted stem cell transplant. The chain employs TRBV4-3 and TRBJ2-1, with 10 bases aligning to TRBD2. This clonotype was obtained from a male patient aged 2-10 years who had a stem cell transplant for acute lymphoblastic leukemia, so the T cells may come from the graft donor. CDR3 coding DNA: TGCGCCAGCAGCCAAGATTGGGGACTAGCGCCCAACAATGAGCAGTTCCTC. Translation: CASSQDWGLAPNNEQFL.